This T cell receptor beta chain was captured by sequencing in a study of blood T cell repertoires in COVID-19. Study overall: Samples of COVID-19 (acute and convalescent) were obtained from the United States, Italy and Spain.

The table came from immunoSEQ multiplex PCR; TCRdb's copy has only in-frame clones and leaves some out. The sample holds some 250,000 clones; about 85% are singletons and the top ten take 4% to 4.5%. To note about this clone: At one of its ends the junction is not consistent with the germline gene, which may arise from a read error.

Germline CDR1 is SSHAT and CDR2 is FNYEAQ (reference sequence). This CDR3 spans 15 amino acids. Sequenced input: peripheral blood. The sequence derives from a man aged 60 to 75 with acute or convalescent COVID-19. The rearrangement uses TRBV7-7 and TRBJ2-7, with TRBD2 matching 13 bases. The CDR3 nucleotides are TGTGCTAGCAGCACCGGACTAGCGGGAGCCGACGAGCAGTACTTC. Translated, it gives CASSTGLAGADEQYF.